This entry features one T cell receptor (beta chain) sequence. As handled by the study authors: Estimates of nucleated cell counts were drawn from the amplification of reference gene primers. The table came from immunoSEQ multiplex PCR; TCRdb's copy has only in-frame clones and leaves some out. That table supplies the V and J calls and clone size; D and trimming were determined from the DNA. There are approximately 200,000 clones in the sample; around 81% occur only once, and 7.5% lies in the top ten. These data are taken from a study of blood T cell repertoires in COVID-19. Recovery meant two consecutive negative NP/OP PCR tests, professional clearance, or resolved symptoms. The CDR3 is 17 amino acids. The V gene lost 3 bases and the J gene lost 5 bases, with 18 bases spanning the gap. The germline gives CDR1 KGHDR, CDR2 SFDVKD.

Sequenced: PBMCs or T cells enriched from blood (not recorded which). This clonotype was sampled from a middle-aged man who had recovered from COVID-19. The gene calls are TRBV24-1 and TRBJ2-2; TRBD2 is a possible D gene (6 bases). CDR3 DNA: TGTGCCACCAGTGATCCTACTAGCTTGATATGGACCGGGGAGCTGTTTTTT. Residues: CATSDPTSLIWTGELFF.